The clone carrying this T cell receptor (beta chain) was seen only a few times. At the DNA level, this CDR3 is encoded by other sequences in the same sample as well. Using immunoSEQ multiplex PCR, the repertoire was profiled, and TCRdb retains in-frame clones only, with some absent. The data hold about 430,000 clones, with 85% to 90% observed a single time. The sample belongs to a study of blood T cell repertoires in COVID-19. The CDR3 has 13 residues. The V end lost 6 bases, the J end lost 2 bases, and 10 bases lay between the germline ends. Looked up from germline, CDR1 is MNHEY and CDR2 is SVGAGI. The chain has TRBV6-5 and TRBJ1-2; the D gene is possibly TRBD1 (5 bases). The sample taken for sequencing was PBMCs or T cells enriched from blood (not recorded which). The receptor was derived from a woman under 40 with acute COVID-19. The CDR3 protein is CASSRDSNYGYTF. The CDR3 DNA sequence: TGTGCCAGCAGCCGAGACAGCAACTATGGCTACACCTTC.